Each of the 23 T cell receptor beta chains below was sequenced from the same sample in a study of blood T cell repertoires in COVID-19 (dated by TCRdb to the early 2020s). The receptor library was made with the immunoSEQ multiplex PCR assay. TCRdb provides this immuneACCESS table in a form limited to in-frame rearrangements. Some clones are lacking; in checked studies, under half of them reflect an unresolved V gene, and why the rest are absent is not known. The sample table lists roughly 260,000 clones, approximately 85% of them with a count of one. The biggest ten clones account for over 3.5% of the sample. Sequenced: peripheral blood. These receptors were taken from a woman in her 70s with acute or convalescent COVID-19.

The chain has TRBV6-4 and TRBJ1-2, with unresolved D. Germline loops: CDR1 MRHNA, CDR2 SNTAGT. CDR3 length equals 14 residues. V dropped 0 bases and J dropped 4 bases, with 9 bases sitting between them. CDR3 region: CASSDSGGSYGYTF. The CDR3 region has the DNA TGTGCCAGCAGTGACTCAGGAGGGTCCTATGGCTACACCTTC.

This clone was counted between two and nine times. This chain joins TRBV7-9 and TRBJ2-3; unclear D gene. Trimming shortened V by 5 bases and J by 2 bases, and 14 bases separated the two germline ends. The CDR3 is 15 residues long. Germline loops: CDR1 SEHNR, CDR2 FQNEAQ (reference sequence). The CDR3 spells CASSGGFAATDTQYF. CDR3 DNA sequence: TGTGCCAGCAGCGGCGGATTTGCCGCCACAGATACGCAGTATTTT.

This clone has more than one count but fewer than ten. This chain connects TRBV6-5 to TRBJ1-1; possible D gene TRBD1, 5 bases. V shed 8 bases and J shed 2 bases, with 12 bases lying between them. CDR3 size: 13 residues. The germline V gene encodes CDR1 MNHEY and CDR2 SVGAGI. CDR3 amino acids: CASCTQGNTEAFF. CDR3 in DNA: TGTGCCAGCTGCACCCAGGGTAACACTGAAGCTTTCTTT.

The count of this clone is one. V is TRBV14 and J is TRBJ1-2; D gene unclear. Germline CDR1 SGHDN, CDR2 FVKESK. This CDR3 spans 13 amino acids. Deletions cut 2 bases from V and 8 bases from J, with 12 bases between. The CDR3: CASSQTRQTGYTF. The CDR3, as DNA: TGTGCCAGCAGCCAAACCAGGCAGACGGGCTACACCTTC.

The chain uses TRBV3-1 (or the pseudogene TRBV3-2) and TRBJ2-1, with 7 bases lining up with TRBD2. V lost 3 bases, J lost 6 bases, and 14 bases stayed unmatched. The CDR3 sequence is 17 residues long. Germline V gene data show CDR1 as LGHDT and CDR2 as YNNKEL (reference sequence). CDR3: CASSHQGRAGTTNEQFF. The CDR3 DNA sequence: TGTGCCAGCAGCCACCAAGGAAGAGCGGGGACCACCAATGAGCAGTTCTTC.

The chain uses TRBV28 and TRBJ1-2; D is perhaps TRBD1 (6 bases). Germline V gene sequence: CDR1 MDHEN, CDR2 SYDVKM. The V gene lost 4 bases and the J gene lost 5 bases, with 20 bases spanning the gap. The length of the CDR3 is 16 residues. The CDR3 reads CASSSTEFGTPYGYTF. CDR3 DNA sequence: TGTGCCAGCAGTTCAACCGAATTTGGGACACCGTATGGCTACACCTTC.

CDR3 DNA sequence: TGTGCCAGCAGCCTCGTAGGAGGAATGAACACTGAAGCTTTCTTT. Encoded protein: CASSLVGGMNTEAFF. The V gene is TRBV3-1 (or the pseudogene TRBV3-2), the J gene TRBJ1-1; unclear D gene. The V end was cut by 4 bases, the J end by 0 bases, with 12 bases between. Germline CDR1 and CDR2: LGHDT and YNNKEL (reference sequence). This CDR3 is built from 15 residues.

The chain employs TRBV5-1 and TRBJ1-2; the match to TRBD1 covers 10 bases. This CDR3 is 13 amino acids long. The germline gives CDR1 SGHRS, CDR2 YFSETQ. V shed 4 bases and J 7 bases; nucleotides not matched to a gene: 4. The CDR3 coding sequence is TGCGCCAGCAGCGAGAGGACAGGGGGTGGCTACACCTTC. It translates to CASSERTGGGYTF. Using reference TRBV5-1 and TRBJ1-2 for the parts outside the CDR3, the full variable domain is KAGVTQTPRYLIKTRGQQVTLSCSPISGHRSVSWYQQTPGQGLQFLFEYFSETQRNKGNFPGRFSGRQFSNSRSEMNVSTLELGDSALYLCASSERTGGGYTFGSGTRLTVV.

The chain links TRBV6-2 or TRBV6-3 to TRBJ1-2; D might be TRBD1 (5 bases). CDR3 length: 14 amino acids. V lost 3 bases to trimming and J lost 2 bases, with 10 bases between them. Germline loops: CDR1 MNHEY, CDR2 SVGEGT. CDR3 DNA: TGTGCCAGCAGTTATGGCAGGGCGAACTATGGCTACACCTTC. Protein product: CASSYGRANYGYTF.

This chain links TRBV11-2 with TRBJ1-2; possible D gene TRBD1, 5 bases. Trimming pared 5 bases from V and 5 bases from J, leaving 18 bases between. This CDR3 comprises 15 residues. CDR1 and CDR2 (germline): SGHAT, FQNNGV. The CDR3 sequence: CASSPDAVSGYGYTF. For the CDR3, the DNA is TGTGCCAGCAGCCCAGACGCGGTATCAGGGTATGGCTACACCTTC.

J is TRBJ1-5 and V is TRBV28, with D perhaps matching TRBD1 (6 bases). The germline CDR1 and CDR2 sequences are MDHEN and SYDVKM. The CDR3 consists of 15 residues. V lost 6 bases to trimming and J lost 6 bases, with 18 bases between them. The DNA of the CDR3 is TGTGCCAGCAGGAGCACTGCGACAGGCGTTCAGCCCCAGCATTTT. It is translated as CASRSTATGVQPQHF.

The V and J genes are TRBV6-1 and TRBJ1-6; D is possibly TRBD1 (6 bases). Germline CDR1 and CDR2: MNHNS and SASEGT. The CDR3 runs 16 residues. V lost 2 bases and J 0 bases, leaving 8 bases between the germline ends. The CDR3, as DNA: TGTGCCAGCAGTGAACAGGGGAGCTCCTATAATTCACCCCTCCACTTT. It codes for CASSEQGSSYNSPLHF.

V is TRBV30 and J is TRBJ1-1; no firm D call. The V gene's germline CDR1 is GTSNPN and CDR2 SVGIG (reference sequence). This CDR3 comprises 11 residues. V shed 2 bases and J shed 8 bases, with 9 bases lying between them. CDR3 sequence (DNA): TGTGCCTGGAGTTTTAGCTCAGAAGCTTTCTTT. It is translated as CAWSFSSEAFF.

The CDR3, as DNA: TGCGCCAGCAGCCAAGGACAGACCTCTGGGGCCAACGTCCTGACTTTC. It yields the protein CASSQGQTSGANVLTF. The chain is built from TRBV4-3 and TRBJ2-6; TRBD1 is a possible D gene (5 bases). The CDR3 totals 16 residues. With 1 base removed from V and 0 bases from J, the gap between germline ends came to 7 bases. The germline CDR1 and CDR2 sequences are LGHNA and YSLEER.

The chain employs TRBV19 and TRBJ1-6; 8 bases align to TRBD1. CDR3 size: 14 residues. Germline V CDR1 and CDR2: LNHDA, SQIVND (reference sequence). With V trimmed by 5 bases and J by 5 bases, 2 bases remained unmatched. CDR3 sequence: CASSPGQDNSPLHF. DNA of the CDR3: TGTGCCAGTAGTCCGGGACAGGATAATTCACCCCTCCACTTT. The full variable domain, its missing parts supplied by reference TRBV19 and TRBJ1-6, is DGGITQSPKYLFRKEGQNVTLSCEQNLNHDAMYWYRQDPGQGLRLIYYSQIVNDFQKGDIAEGYSVSREKKESFPLTVTSAQKNPTAFYLCASSPGQDNSPLHFGNGTRLTVT.

The chain is built from TRBV10-3 and TRBJ1-3; 8 bases map to TRBD1. The length of the CDR3 is 13 residues. Trimming took 7 bases from V and 8 from J; bases not matched to a gene: 7. CDR1 ENHRY and CDR2 SYGVKD come from the germline V gene. The CDR3 is CAITSRGQDTIYF. The CDR3 DNA is TGTGCCATCACGTCCAGGGGGCAGGACACCATATATTTT.

The V and J genes are TRBV5-1 and TRBJ1-4; TRBD1 is a possible D gene (6 bases). The V and J ends lost 0 bases and 0 bases respectively, with 6 bases between them. Germline CDR1 is SGHRS and CDR2 is YFSETQ. The CDR3 consists of 15 residues. The CDR3 loop is CASSLDRATNEKLFF. The CDR3 nucleotides are TGCGCCAGCAGCTTGGACAGGGCAACTAATGAAAAACTGTTTTTT.

This clone was detected only a few times. V gene TRBV4-2 combines with J gene TRBJ2-2; 9 bases agree with TRBD1. The germline CDR1 and CDR2 sequences are LGHNA and YNFKEQ. The CDR3 is 16 residues long. V lost 1 base, J lost 6 bases, and 6 bases stayed unmatched. CDR3 nucleotide sequence: TGTGCCAGCAGCCAAGCAGGAGGGACAGGGCCCGGGGAGCTGTTTTTT. Encoded protein: CASSQAGGTGPGELFF.

The chain uses TRBV7-2 and TRBJ2-5, with TRBD2 identical over 8 bases. CDR3 length: 16 residues. V shed 3 bases and J 2 bases; nucleotides not matched to a gene: 8. CDR1 and CDR2 from the germline V gene are SGHTA and FQGNSA. The CDR3 region is CASSLSSGGGQETQYF. CDR3 nucleotide sequence: TGTGCCAGCAGCTTGAGTTCCGGGGGGGGGCAAGAGACCCAGTACTTC.

This clone was recorded once. V is TRBV28 and J is TRBJ2-7; D gene unclear. The CDR3 extends over 10 amino acids. V lost 3 bases, J lost 5 bases, and 2 bases lay in between. CDR1 and CDR2 from the germline V gene are MDHEN and SYDVKM. The CDR3 bases are TGTGCCAGCAGTTTTAACGAGCAGTACTTC. This codes for CASSFNEQYF.

The rearrangement links TRBV7-7 to TRBJ1-3; D is unresolved. CDR3 length: 15 residues. The germline V gene has CDR1 SSHAT and CDR2 FNYEAQ (reference sequence). V was clipped by 2 bases and J by 0 bases, with 8 bases between them. The CDR3 DNA sequence: TGTGCCAGCAGCTTATCGGGAGCCTCTGGAAACACCATATATTTT. This sequence encodes CASSLSGASGNTIYF.

This sequence joins TRBV2 and TRBJ1-4; 7 bases match TRBD1. The CDR3 consists of 15 residues. Per the germline V gene, CDR1 is SNHLY and CDR2 is FYNNEI. Trimming took 2 bases from V and 2 from J; bases not matched to a gene: 2. The CDR3, as DNA: TGTGCCAGCAGTGAACAGGGGGTGACTAATGAAAAACTGTTTTTT. This sequence encodes CASSEQGVTNEKLFF.

This clone was seen at least ten times. V and J are TRBV5-5 and TRBJ2-3; TRBD1 agrees at 8 bases. The CDR3 has 17 amino acids. Germline lookup yields CDR1 SGHKS and CDR2 YYEKEE (reference sequence). J was trimmed by 0 bases and V by 4 bases; bases with no gene match: 10. Here the CDR3 DNA reads TGTGCCAGCAGCCGACAGGGGTCCGTATCTAGCACAGATACGCAGTATTTT. This codes for CASSRQGSVSSTDTQYF. Using reference TRBV5-5 and TRBJ2-3 for the parts outside the CDR3, the full variable domain is DAGVTQSPTHLIKTRGQQVTLRCSPISGHKSVSWYQQVLGQGPQFIFQYYEKEERGRGNFPDRFSARQFPNYSSELNVNALLLGDSALYLCASSRQGSVSSTDTQYFGPGTRLTVL.